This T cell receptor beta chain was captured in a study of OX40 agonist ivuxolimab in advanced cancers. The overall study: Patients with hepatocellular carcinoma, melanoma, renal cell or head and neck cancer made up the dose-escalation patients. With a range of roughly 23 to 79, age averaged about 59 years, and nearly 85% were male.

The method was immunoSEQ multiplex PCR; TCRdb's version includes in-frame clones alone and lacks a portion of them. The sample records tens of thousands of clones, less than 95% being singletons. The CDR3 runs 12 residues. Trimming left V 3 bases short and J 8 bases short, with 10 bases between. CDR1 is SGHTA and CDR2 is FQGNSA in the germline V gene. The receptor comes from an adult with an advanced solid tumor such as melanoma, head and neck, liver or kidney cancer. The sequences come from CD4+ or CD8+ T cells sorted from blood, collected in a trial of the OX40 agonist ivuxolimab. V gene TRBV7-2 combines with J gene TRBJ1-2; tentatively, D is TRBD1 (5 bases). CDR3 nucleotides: TGTGCCAGCAGCTTGCAGGGAGGAGGCTACACCTTC. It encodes CASSLQGGGYTF.